Following are 23 T cell receptor beta chains from one sample sequenced in a study of siplizumab effects on memory and regulatory T cells. Only in-frame clones appear in the TCRdb table, and some are missing; sequencing was by immunoSEQ multiplex PCR. This repertoire shows 120,000 or so clones, 80% to 95% found once; its top ten account for approximately 1.2%. The sample was CD4+ T cells sorted from blood. These receptors came from a human donor in good health.

Here the CDR3 reads CASRRGAGTNTGELFF. CDR3 nucleotide sequence: TGTGCCAGCAGGCGGGGAGCGGGAACGAACACCGGGGAGCTGTTTTTT. This sequence joins TRBV5-6 and TRBJ2-2; 7 bases match TRBD2. The CDR3 sequence is 16 residues long. V lost 5 bases, J lost 0 bases, and 7 bases stayed unmatched. Germline lookup yields CDR1 SGHDT and CDR2 YYEEEE.

The chain is built from TRBV18 and TRBJ2-7, with D unresolved. V gave up 4 bases and J gave up 2 bases, with 12 bases separating them. CDR3 size: 14 residues. The germline V gene has CDR1 KGHSH and CDR2 LQKENI. The chain's CDR3 is CASSLADAPYEQYF. The CDR3 DNA reads TGTGCCAGCTCACTGGCCGATGCCCCCTACGAGCAGTACTTC.

This clone was counted between two and nine times. The chain uses TRBV4-1 and TRBJ2-1; 8 bases map to TRBD2. In germline, CDR1 is MGHRA, CDR2 YSYEKL. V lost 0 bases and J lost 9; bases outside the gene matches: 16. The CDR3 is made up of 18 amino acids. The CDR3 DNA follows: TGCGCCAGCAGCCAAGATTTTAGCGGGGTTTTGGGGTTGAGTGAGCAGTTCTTC. The encoded protein is CASSQDFSGVLGLSEQFF.

This clone is a singleton in its sample. The genes are TRBV6-1 and TRBJ2-3, with 12 positions matching TRBD2. Germline assignment: CDR1 MNHNS and CDR2 SASEGT. The CDR3 loop spans 15 amino acids. J lost 1 base, V lost 6 bases, and 2 bases had no gene match. The CDR3 sequence is CASRRLAGGTDTQYF. Written as DNA, the CDR3 is TGTGCCAGCAGACGACTAGCGGGGGGCACAGATACGCAGTATTTT.

J is TRBJ1-1 and V is TRBV6-5; D ambiguous. V lost 6 bases and J 5 bases, leaving 16 bases between the germline ends. Germline assignment: CDR1 MNHEY and CDR2 SVGAGI. The CDR3 is 14 amino acids. CDR3 residues: CASRRGGRVTEAFF. CDR3 nucleotide sequence: TGTGCCAGCAGACGGGGAGGACGAGTAACTGAAGCTTTCTTT.

The J gene is TRBJ2-1, the V gene TRBV7-9, with 7 bases that match TRBD2. Per the germline V gene, CDR1 is SEHNR and CDR2 is FQNEAQ (reference sequence). The ends lost 1 base at V and 4 bases at J; junction bases unmatched: 7. The CDR3 runs 16 residues. The CDR3 protein is CASSLGAGVDYNEQFF. CDR3 DNA sequence: TGTGCCAGCAGCTTAGGGGCGGGGGTCGATTACAATGAGCAGTTCTTC.

The chain links TRBV29-1 to TRBJ2-7; D is possibly TRBD1 or TRBD2 (5 bases each). The germline gives CDR1 SQVTM, CDR2 ANQGSEA. V dropped 1 base and J dropped 12 bases, with 13 bases sitting between them. The CDR3 length is 11 residues. The CDR3 protein is CSVEVGGVGYF. Written as DNA, the CDR3 is TGCAGCGTTGAAGTTGGGGGAGTGGGGTACTTC.

V is TRBV9 and J is TRBJ1-1; 7 bases agree with TRBD1. The CDR3 runs to 14 residues. Trimming cost V 0 bases and J 3 bases; bases outside gene matches: 2. The germline gives CDR1 SGDLS, CDR2 YYNGEE. The CDR3: CASSVAQGYTEAFF. The CDR3 DNA follows: TGTGCCAGCAGCGTAGCACAGGGGTACACTGAAGCTTTCTTT.

The J gene is TRBJ2-7, the V gene TRBV28; TRBD1 matches 9 bases. The germline V gene encodes CDR1 MDHEN and CDR2 SYDVKM. The CDR3 loop spans 14 amino acids. V shed 6 bases and J 4 bases; nucleotides not matched to a gene: 7. CDR3 in amino acids: CASSLGQGMYEQYF. The CDR3 region has the DNA TGTGCCAGCAGCCTGGGACAGGGTATGTACGAGCAGTACTTC.

A single count supports this clone. The genes are TRBV5-1 and TRBJ1-1; 7 positions agree with TRBD1. V trimming: 3 bases; J trimming: 0 bases; junction bases outside the gene matches: 5. The germline V gene encodes CDR1 SGHRS and CDR2 YFSETQ. The CDR3 spans 15 residues. The CDR3 spells CASSSTGNMNTEAFF. The CDR3 region has the DNA TGCGCCAGCAGCTCGACAGGGAACATGAACACTGAAGCTTTCTTT.

This CDR3 reads CAWDVSGNTIYF. CDR3 bases: TGTGCCTGGGACGTTTCTGGAAACACCATATATTTT. This chain links TRBV30 with TRBJ1-3; D remains ambiguous. CDR3 length equals 12 residues. Trimming cost V 5 bases and J 1 base, with 6 bases left between them. The germline gives CDR1 GTSNPN, CDR2 SVGIG (reference sequence).

The V gene is TRBV12-5, the J gene TRBJ1-3, with no clear D. Germline V gives CDR1 LGHNT, CDR2 FRNRAP. This CDR3 contains 14 residues. The V end lost 3 bases, the J end lost 1 base, and 7 bases lay between the germline ends. CDR3 nucleotide sequence: TGTGCTAGTGGTTTTGGCGGGTCTGGAAACACCATATATTTT. This encodes CASGFGGSGNTIYF.

This sequence joins TRBV2 and TRBJ2-5; D not certain. Trimming took 8 bases from V and 5 from J, leaving 15 bases between them. Germline V gives CDR1 SNHLY, CDR2 FYNNEI. The CDR3 has 13 residues. CDR3 sequence: CASGIDTRETQYF. CDR3 in DNA: TGTGCCAGCGGAATAGACACGAGGGAGACCCAGTACTTC.

The CDR3 protein is CAWSVGARSGNTIYF. The CDR3, as DNA: TGTGCCTGGAGTGTAGGGGCCAGATCTGGAAACACCATATATTTT. The gene calls are TRBV30 and TRBJ1-3, with a tentative D call TRBD1 (5 bases). Trimming left V 0 bases short and J 1 base short, with 10 bases between. Germline values: CDR1 GTSNPN, CDR2 SVGIG (reference sequence). The CDR3 length is 15 residues. Full variable domain (remainder filled in from reference TRBV30 and TRBJ1-3): SQTIHQWPATLVQPVGSPLSLECTVEGTSNPNLYWYRQAAGRGLQLLFYSVGIGQISSEVPQNLSASRPQDRQFILSSKKLLLSDSGFYLCAWSVGARSGNTIYFGEGSWLTVV.

The gene calls are TRBV2 and TRBJ1-2; D is ambiguous. The CDR3 spans 12 residues. V gave up 6 bases and J gave up 6 bases, with 11 bases separating them. Germline V lookup: CDR1 SNHLY, CDR2 FYNNEI. This chain's CDR3 is CASSRLYDGYTF. The CDR3 DNA follows: TGTGCCAGCAGCCGATTGTACGATGGCTACACCTTC.

This chain connects TRBV25-1 to TRBJ1-2, with TRBD1 matching 10 bases. The V gene's germline CDR1 is MGHDK and CDR2 SYGVNS. J gave up 4 bases and V 2 bases, and 1 base lay outside the gene matches. The CDR3 length is 14 residues. CDR3 DNA: TGTGCCAGCAGTGAAAGACAGGGGGCCTATGGCTACACCTTC. It encodes CASSERQGAYGYTF.

The chain uses TRBV6-5 and TRBJ1-5; no reliable D call. From germline, CDR1 is MNHEY and CDR2 SVGAGI. V was clipped by 6 bases and J by 2 bases, with 11 bases between them. There are 14 residues in the CDR3. This CDR3 is CASRSTAGNQPQHF. CDR3 in DNA: TGTGCCAGCAGGTCCACAGCGGGCAATCAGCCCCAGCATTTT.

The V and J genes are TRBV2 and TRBJ1-4, with TRBD1 matching over 8 bases. The V gene end was trimmed by 9 bases and the J gene end by 3 bases; junction bases not matched to a gene: 3. The CDR3 covers 13 residues. Germline lookup yields CDR1 SNHLY and CDR2 FYNNEI. The CDR3 nucleotides are TGTGCCAGTCGGACAGGGCCTAATGAAAAACTGTTTTTT. This sequence encodes CASRTGPNEKLFF. The whole variable domain, remainder taken from reference TRBV2 and TRBJ1-4, is EPEVTQTPSHQVTQMGQEVILRCVPISNHLYFYWYRQILGQKVEFLVSFYNNEISEKSEIFDDQFSVERPDGSNFTLKIRSTKLEDSAMYFCASRTGPNEKLFFGSGTQLSVL.

The chain is built from TRBV5-1 and TRBJ2-1; 9 bases are shared with TRBD2. The CDR3 loop spans 16 amino acids. The junction had 11 bases not matched to a gene; V was cut back by 3 bases and J by 7 bases. Germline values: CDR1 SGHRS, CDR2 YFSETQ. The CDR3 DNA is TGCGCCAGCAGCTCCTCGACTAGCGGAGCTGGGAATGAGCAGTTCTTC. Its protein is CASSSSTSGAGNEQFF.

The chain uses TRBV6-1 and TRBJ1-1; TRBD1 matches at 8 bases. This CDR3 region has 14 residues. V lost 3 bases, J lost 1 base, and 1 base stayed unmatched. Per the germline V gene, CDR1 is MNHNS and CDR2 is SASEGT. Here the CDR3 reads CASSEGTGNTEAFF. CDR3 coding DNA: TGTGCCAGCAGTGAGGGGACAGGGAACACTGAAGCTTTCTTT.

The rearrangement uses TRBV5-1 and TRBJ2-3; D is possibly TRBD2 (5 bases). Germline V gives CDR1 SGHRS, CDR2 YFSETQ. V shed 5 bases and J shed 0 bases, with 10 bases lying between them. This CDR3 has 14 amino acids. Written as DNA, the CDR3 is TGCGCCAGCAGTGGACTCACTAGCACAGATACGCAGTATTTT. Residues: CASSGLTSTDTQYF.

This clone has only one observation. The chain combines TRBV6-6 with TRBJ1-1, with D perhaps TRBD1 (6 bases). This CDR3 is built from 14 residues. The V gene lost 2 bases and the J gene lost 3 bases, with 10 bases spanning the gap. CDR1 and CDR2 from the germline V gene are MNHNY and SVGAGI (reference sequence). CDR3 amino acids: CASSYTGADTEAFF. The CDR3, as DNA: TGTGCCAGCAGTTACACGGGGGCTGACACTGAAGCTTTCTTT.

The V and J genes are TRBV15 and TRBJ1-1, with a possible D match to TRBD1 (5 bases). Germline V CDR1 and CDR2: LNHNV, YYDKDF (reference sequence). V was pared by 2 bases and J by 5 bases, with 18 bases between. CDR3 length: 16 residues. The CDR3 nucleotides are TGTGCCACCAGCAGATTCAAAAATTGGGGCGAGACTGAAGCTTTCTTT. Residues: CATSRFKNWGETEAFF. The full variable domain, rest sourced from reference TRBV15 and TRBJ1-1, is DAMVIQNPRYQVTQFGKPVTLSCSQTLNHNVMYWYQQKSSQAPKLLFHYYDKDFNNEADTPDNFQSRRPNTSFCFLDIRSPGLGDTAMYLCATSRFKNWGETEAFFGQGTRLTVV.